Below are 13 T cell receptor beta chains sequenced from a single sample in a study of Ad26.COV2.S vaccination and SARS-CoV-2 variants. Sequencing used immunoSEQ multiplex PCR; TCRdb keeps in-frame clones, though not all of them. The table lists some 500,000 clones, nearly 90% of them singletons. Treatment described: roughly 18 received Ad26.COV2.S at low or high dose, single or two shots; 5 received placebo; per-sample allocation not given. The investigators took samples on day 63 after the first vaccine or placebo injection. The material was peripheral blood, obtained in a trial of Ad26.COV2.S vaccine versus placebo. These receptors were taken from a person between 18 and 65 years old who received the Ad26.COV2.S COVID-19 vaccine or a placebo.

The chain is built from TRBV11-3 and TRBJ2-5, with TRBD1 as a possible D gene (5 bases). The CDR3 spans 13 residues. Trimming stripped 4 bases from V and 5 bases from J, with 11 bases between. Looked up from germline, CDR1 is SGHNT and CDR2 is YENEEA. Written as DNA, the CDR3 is TGTGCCAGCAGCTCGCAGGGTTGGGAGACCCAGTACTTC. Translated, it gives CASSSQGWETQYF.

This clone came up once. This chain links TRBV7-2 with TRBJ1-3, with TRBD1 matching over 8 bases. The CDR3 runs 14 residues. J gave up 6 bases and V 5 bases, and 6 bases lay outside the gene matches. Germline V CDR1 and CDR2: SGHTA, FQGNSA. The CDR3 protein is CASSPDREENTIYF. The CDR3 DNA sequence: TGTGCCAGCAGCCCGGACAGGGAGGAAAACACCATATATTTT.

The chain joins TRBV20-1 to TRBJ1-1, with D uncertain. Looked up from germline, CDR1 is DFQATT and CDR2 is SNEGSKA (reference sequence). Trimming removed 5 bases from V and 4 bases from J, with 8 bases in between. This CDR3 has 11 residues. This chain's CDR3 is CSAASRTEAFF. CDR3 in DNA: TGCAGTGCTGCGAGTCGCACTGAAGCTTTCTTT.

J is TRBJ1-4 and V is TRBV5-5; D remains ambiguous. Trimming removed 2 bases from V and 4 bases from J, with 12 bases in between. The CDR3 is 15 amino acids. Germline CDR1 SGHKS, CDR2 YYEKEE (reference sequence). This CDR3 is CASSFGGSYNEKLFF. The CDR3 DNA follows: TGTGCCAGCAGCTTCGGAGGAAGCTATAATGAAAAACTGTTTTTT.

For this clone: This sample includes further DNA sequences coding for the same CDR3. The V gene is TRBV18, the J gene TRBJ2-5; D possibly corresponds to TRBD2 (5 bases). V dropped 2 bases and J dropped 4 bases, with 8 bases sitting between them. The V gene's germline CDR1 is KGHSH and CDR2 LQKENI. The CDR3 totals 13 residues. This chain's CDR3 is CASSPVGRETQYF. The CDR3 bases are TGTGCCAGCTCACCAGTGGGGAGAGAGACCCAGTACTTC.

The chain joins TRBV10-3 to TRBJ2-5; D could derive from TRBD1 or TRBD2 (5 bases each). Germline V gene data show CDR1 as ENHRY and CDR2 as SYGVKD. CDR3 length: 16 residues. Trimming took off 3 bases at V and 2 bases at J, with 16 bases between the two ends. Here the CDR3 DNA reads TGTGCCATCAGTGACGGGGACGGAGGACCTCAAGAGACCCAGTACTTC. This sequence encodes CAISDGDGGPQETQYF.

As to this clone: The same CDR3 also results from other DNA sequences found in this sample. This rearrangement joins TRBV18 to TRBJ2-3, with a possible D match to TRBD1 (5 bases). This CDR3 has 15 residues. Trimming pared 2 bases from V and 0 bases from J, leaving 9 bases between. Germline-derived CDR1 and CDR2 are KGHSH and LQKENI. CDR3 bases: TGTGCCAGCTCACCAAGGCAGGGCAGCACAGATACGCAGTATTTT. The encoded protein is CASSPRQGSTDTQYF.

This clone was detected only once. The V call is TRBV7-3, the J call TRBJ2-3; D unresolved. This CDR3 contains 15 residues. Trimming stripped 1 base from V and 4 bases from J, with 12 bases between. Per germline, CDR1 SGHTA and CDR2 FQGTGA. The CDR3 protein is CASSLNPARADTQYF. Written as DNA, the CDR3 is TGTGCCAGCAGCTTAAACCCTGCTCGGGCAGATACGCAGTATTTT.

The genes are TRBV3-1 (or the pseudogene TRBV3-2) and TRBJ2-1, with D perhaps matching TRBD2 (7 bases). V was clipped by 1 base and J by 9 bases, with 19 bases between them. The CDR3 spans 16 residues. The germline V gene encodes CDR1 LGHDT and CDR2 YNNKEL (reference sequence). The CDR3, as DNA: TGTGCCAGCAGCCAAGTTGGGGGGGGCATCTCGGGTGAGCAGTTCTTC. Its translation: CASSQVGGGISGEQFF.

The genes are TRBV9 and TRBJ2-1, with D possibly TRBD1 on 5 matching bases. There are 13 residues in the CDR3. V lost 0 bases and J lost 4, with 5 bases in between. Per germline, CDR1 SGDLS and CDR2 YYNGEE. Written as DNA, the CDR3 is TGTGCCAGCAGCGTAGAGGGGTACAATGAGCAGTTCTTC. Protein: CASSVEGYNEQFF.

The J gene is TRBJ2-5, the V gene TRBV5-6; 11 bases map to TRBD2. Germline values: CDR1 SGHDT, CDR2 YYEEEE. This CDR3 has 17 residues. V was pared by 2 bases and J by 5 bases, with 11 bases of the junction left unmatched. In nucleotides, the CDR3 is TGTGCCAGCAGCTTCGTCCGGGCTAGCGGGAGGATTGAGACCCAGTACTTC. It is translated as CASSFVRASGRIETQYF.

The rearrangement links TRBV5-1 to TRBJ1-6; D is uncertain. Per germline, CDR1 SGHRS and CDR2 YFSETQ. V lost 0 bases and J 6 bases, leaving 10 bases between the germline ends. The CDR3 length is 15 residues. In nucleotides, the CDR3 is TGCGCCAGCAGCTTGGCCGTGGTAGCTAATTCACCCCTCCACTTT. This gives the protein CASSLAVVANSPLHF.

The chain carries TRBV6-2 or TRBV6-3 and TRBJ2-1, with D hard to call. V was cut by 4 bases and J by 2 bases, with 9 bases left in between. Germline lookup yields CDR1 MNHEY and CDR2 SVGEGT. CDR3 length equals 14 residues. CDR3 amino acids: CASSLTRTYNEQFF. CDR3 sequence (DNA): TGTGCCAGCAGTTTGACGCGCACCTACAATGAGCAGTTCTTC.